These 8 T cell receptor beta chains came from one sample sequenced in a study of blood T cell repertoires in COVID-19. The table came from immunoSEQ multiplex PCR; TCRdb's copy has only in-frame clones and leaves some out. This sample has approximately 63,000 clones, with 91% found just once. Input material: peripheral blood. All receptors come from a human donor in a cohort sampled during active COVID-19.

The CDR3 sequence is CASSLDRIYGYTF. The CDR3 DNA follows: TGTGCCAGCAGCTTAGACAGGATCTATGGCTACACCTTC. The gene calls are TRBV11-1 and TRBJ1-2; D is perhaps TRBD1 (5 bases). Per germline, CDR1 SGHAT and CDR2 FQDESV (reference sequence). This CDR3 spans 13 amino acids. V lost 1 base, J lost 4 bases, and 7 bases lay in between. Using reference TRBV11-1 and TRBJ1-2 for the parts outside the CDR3, the full variable domain is EAEVAQSPRYKITEKSQAVAFWCDPISGHATLYWYRQILGQGPELLVQFQDESVVDDSQLPKDRFSAERLKGVDSTLKIQPAELGDSAMYLCASSLDRIYGYTFGSGTRLTVV.

The J gene is TRBJ2-7, the V gene TRBV9, with 10 bases fitting TRBD2. The germline gives CDR1 SGDLS, CDR2 YYNGEE. CDR3 length: 15 amino acids. With V trimmed by 0 bases and J by 5 bases, 5 bases remained unmatched. The CDR3 DNA reads as TGTGCCAGCAGCGTAGGGGTAGCGGGAGGCCACGAGCAGTACTTC. It yields the protein CASSVGVAGGHEQYF.

This clone was observed a single time. This rearrangement joins TRBV18 to TRBJ2-7; TRBD1 matches 10 bases. The CDR3 spans 16 residues. V dropped 1 base and J dropped 3; count of bases not matched to a gene: 6. Per germline, CDR1 KGHSH and CDR2 LQKENI. The CDR3 coding sequence is TGTGCCAGCTCACCACTTGGGACAGGGGTGAACTACGAGCAGTACTTC. As protein: CASSPLGTGVNYEQYF.

The rearrangement joins TRBV30 to TRBJ1-6; TRBD1 matches at 7 bases. The J segment lost 5 bases and the V segment lost 4 bases, leaving 2 bases of the junction unmatched. Germline-derived CDR1 and CDR2 are GTSNPN and SVGIG (reference sequence). This CDR3 is built from 13 residues. CDR3 sequence: CAWTGGDNSPLHF. The DNA for the CDR3 is TGTGCCTGGACAGGGGGAGATAATTCACCCCTCCACTTT.

The CDR3 sequence: CASSFVLAGASGANVLTF. CDR3 in DNA: TGCGCCAGCAGCTTTGTCCTAGCGGGGGCCTCTGGGGCCAACGTCCTGACTTTC. The chain is built from TRBV5-1 and TRBJ2-6; 10 positions match TRBD2. V lost 2 bases to trimming and J lost 0 bases; unmatched junction nucleotides: 5. CDR1 SGHRS and CDR2 YFSETQ come from the germline V gene. The CDR3 contains 18 residues.

This chain uses TRBV9 with TRBJ2-3; weak D call: TRBD1 (6 bases). The CDR3 runs to 16 residues. V lost 2 bases to trimming and J lost 0 bases, with 13 bases between them. Looked up from germline, CDR1 is SGDLS and CDR2 is YYNGEE. The CDR3 DNA reads TGTGCCAGCAGCGTTATGGGGGCGCCAAGCACAGATACGCAGTATTTT. As protein: CASSVMGAPSTDTQYF.

In its sample, this clone was seen once. V and J are TRBV19 and TRBJ2-6, with 8 bases aligning to TRBD1. Germline V gene lookup returns CDR1 LNHDA and CDR2 SQIVND (reference sequence). The V and J ends lost 4 bases and 4 bases, in that order; junction bases with no gene match: 12. The CDR3 is made up of 18 amino acids. The CDR3: CASSTPGQVRWGANVLTF. As DNA, the CDR3 is TGTGCCAGTAGTACCCCGGGACAGGTCAGATGGGGGGCCAACGTCCTGACTTTC.

The CDR3 DNA is TGTGCCAGCAGCCAAGAGGCACAAGCGGGACGCTCCTACGAGCAGTACTTC. This codes for CASSQEAQAGRSYEQYF. The chain couples TRBV4-2 to TRBJ2-7; TRBD2 matches at 7 bases. The junction had 8 bases not matched to a gene; V was cut back by 0 bases and J by 0 bases. Germline V lookup: CDR1 LGHNA, CDR2 YNFKEQ. This CDR3 has 17 amino acids.